The entry that follows covers one T cell receptor beta chain sequence. Antigen unknown. Before they underwent DNA extraction, samples held roughly 0.95-11 million cryopreserved PBMC. Sequencing used immunoSEQ v3.0 at survey level. Some clones are missing from TCRdb's copy, which holds only in-frame ones; the method was immunoSEQ multiplex PCR. Found here are about 38,000 clones, approximately 79% of them singletons; the top ten hold roughly 4.9%. These data originate in a study of long-term antiretroviral therapy in people with HIV. Broader study findings: Within the repertoire, clones expanded before ART were dominant at all time points.

Looked up from germline, CDR1 is MNHEY and CDR2 is SVGAGI. The V and J ends lost 8 bases and 3 bases respectively, with 10 bases between them. This CDR3 has 12 amino acids. The sequencing here drew on unsorted PBMCs, taken 1.5 years after starting antiretroviral therapy. The clonotype originates from a man in his late teens or twenties with HIV. V usage is TRBV6-5 and J usage is TRBJ2-5, with D perhaps TRBD2 (6 bases). Written as DNA, the CDR3 is TGTGCCAGCGGGACGGGGGAAGAGACCCAGTACTTC. As protein: CASGTGEETQYF.